This TCR beta chain emerged from a study of shared clonotypes between healthy human individuals. Study results and limitations: Expectations were that clonotype sharing among donors would be affected by sequencing depth. Non-shared clonotypes had lower generation probabilities than those shared by all four donors.

Profiling relied on immunoSEQ multiplex PCR, and the TCRdb table lists in-frame clones only, not all of them. Among just over 2,000,000 clones listed, about 95% were seen once. As regards this clone: Antigen: not known.

Trimming took off 1 base at V and 6 bases at J, with 10 bases between the two ends. Per the germline V gene, CDR1 is SGHAT and CDR2 is FQNNGV. CDR3 length: 13 residues. The naive CD8 fraction comprised CD45RO-negative cells positively selected for CCR7 and excluded terminally differentiated effector memory CD45RA+ cells. The receptor's source is a man aged 18 to 30 in good health. The rearrangement joins TRBV11-2 to TRBJ2-7, with D possibly matching TRBD2 (5 bases). The sample consisted of naive CD8+ T cells sorted from blood. The CDR3 here is CASSLGVAFEQYF. The CDR3, as DNA: TGTGCCAGCAGCTTAGGAGTAGCGTTCGAGCAGTACTTC.